Shown below are 13 T cell receptor beta chains from a single sample sequenced in a study. TCRdb reanalysed the RT-PCR reads using MiXCR and keeps one entry per CDR3 protein. The sample has about 680,000 distinct CDR3 sequences; approximately 15% are singletons. Sequenced input: memory CD4+ T cells from blood. The receptors come from a female donor in good health, serving as a healthy control.

The chain recombines TRBV19 with TRBJ1-1; 8 bases are a match to TRBD1. Germline assignment: CDR1 LNHDA and CDR2 SQIVND (reference sequence). The CDR3 is made up of 18 amino acids. V lost 3 bases, J lost 0 bases, and 12 bases stayed unmatched. The chain's CDR3 is CASSILDRAGVMNTEAFF. CDR3 in DNA: TGTGCCAGTAGTATCCTGGACAGGGCTGGAGTGATGAACACTGAAGCTTTCTTT.

This clonotype has more than one count but fewer than ten. The V and J genes are TRBV18 and TRBJ2-7; the match to TRBD1 covers 8 bases. The CDR3 length is 15 residues. V shed 6 bases and J 4 bases; nucleotides not matched to a gene: 11. Germline CDR1 KGHSH, CDR2 LQKENI. The CDR3 sequence is CASSYDSGGGYEQYF. The CDR3 DNA reads TGTGCCAGCTCGTACGACTCAGGGGGCGGATACGAGCAGTACTTC.

This chain joins TRBV18 and TRBJ2-7; TRBD2 is a possible D gene (5 bases). The CDR3 sequence is 14 residues long. Trimming stripped 6 bases from V and 4 bases from J, with 16 bases between. The V gene's germline CDR1 is KGHSH and CDR2 LQKENI. The chain's CDR3 is CASSRDSEAYEQYF. DNA for the CDR3: TGTGCCAGCTCCCGAGACTCGGAGGCGTACGAGCAGTACTTC.

This clonotype was counted many times. The gene calls are TRBV6-2 or TRBV6-3 and TRBJ2-1; tentative D call: TRBD2 (5 bases). In germline, CDR1 is MNHEY, CDR2 SVGEGT. V shed 0 bases and J shed 4 bases, with 13 bases lying between them. The CDR3 totals 16 residues. CDR3 bases: TGTGCCAGCAGTTACTCGGCCCGAGGGATTTACAATGAGCAGTTCTTC. Translated, it gives CASSYSARGIYNEQFF.

Comment on this clonotype: The junction shows a germline mismatch at one end, possibly a read error. The chain recombines TRBV20-1 with TRBJ1-1, with 8 bases aligning to TRBD1. The germline gives CDR1 DFQATT, CDR2 SNEGSKA (reference sequence). The length of the CDR3 is 14 residues. The chain's CDR3 is CSAPRGPSDTEAFF. CDR3 nucleotides: TGCAGTGCTCCCAGGGGGCCTTCGGACACTGAAGCCTTCTTT.

The chain uses TRBV6-2 or TRBV6-3 and TRBJ2-3; the D gene is possibly TRBD1 (5 bases). This CDR3 is 13 amino acids long. Per germline, CDR1 MNHEY and CDR2 SVGEGT. The V gene lost 7 bases and the J gene lost 0 bases, with 8 bases spanning the gap. The CDR3 loop is CASKGMSTDTQYF. Written as DNA, the CDR3 is TGTGCCAGCAAGGGGATGAGCACAGATACGCAGTATTTT.

This chain links TRBV4-3 with TRBJ1-1; D call uncertain. The CDR3 spans 14 residues. Per germline, CDR1 LGHNA and CDR2 YSLEER. Trimming cost V 0 bases and J 6 bases, with 11 bases left between them. For the CDR3, the DNA is TGCGCCAGCAGCCAAGAACTGGGGAGGTCTGAAGCTTTCTTT. The encoded protein is CASSQELGRSEAFF.

In its sample, this clonotype was seen many times. This sequence joins TRBV29-1 and TRBJ2-5, with 10 bases fitting TRBD2. J lost 5 bases, V lost 8 bases, and 11 bases had no gene match. The CDR3 runs 14 residues. Germline V gives CDR1 SQVTM, CDR2 ANQGSEA. CDR3 DNA: TGCAGCCTCTCAAGCGGGAGGGTCGCGGAGACCCAGTACTTC. Its protein is CSLSSGRVAETQYF.

The chain joins TRBV12-3 or TRBV12-4 to TRBJ2-2, with D perhaps TRBD1 or TRBD2 (5 bases each). The CDR3 consists of 15 residues. V was trimmed by 2 bases and J by 3 bases, leaving 10 bases between them. CDR3 sequence reads: CASSLWGSHTGELFF. CDR3 in DNA: TGTGCCAGCAGTTTATGGGGGAGTCACACCGGGGAGCTGTTTTTT.

V is TRBV6-2 or TRBV6-3 and J is TRBJ1-6; the D gene is possibly TRBD1 (6 bases). The V end lost 6 bases, the J end lost 4 bases, and 16 bases lay between the germline ends. CDR3 size: 16 residues. Germline CDR1 reads MNHEY; CDR2 reads SVGEGT. The CDR3 bases are TGTGCCAGCAGAGAGGGGACACGATCTTATAATTCACCCCTCCACTTT. Translating it yields CASREGTRSYNSPLHF.

This clonotype has a handful of counts. The CDR3 region is CSARDSRGGLRETQYF. The CDR3 DNA sequence: TGCAGTGCTAGAGATTCGAGAGGAGGGCTAAGAGAGACCCAGTACTTC. The gene calls are TRBV20-1 and TRBJ2-5, with D possibly TRBD2 on 6 matching bases. The CDR3 runs to 16 residues. V was cut by 0 bases and J by 4 bases, with 18 bases left in between. CDR1 is DFQATT, CDR2 SNEGSKA, per germline (reference sequence).

The rearrangement joins TRBV20-1 to TRBJ1-1, with D unclear. This CDR3 has 15 amino acids. Germline V gene sequence: CDR1 DFQATT, CDR2 SNEGSKA (reference sequence). V was pared by 0 bases and J by 1 base, with 12 bases between. The DNA for the CDR3 is TGCAGTGCTAGAGATAAGGCCAGGTGGAACACTGAAGCTTTCTTT. As protein: CSARDKARWNTEAFF.

In the case of this clonotype: At one end, the junction sequence differs from germline, possibly due to a read error. The chain joins TRBV28 to TRBJ2-7, with 8 bases matching TRBD1. Germline V gives CDR1 MDHEN, CDR2 SYDVKM. The CDR3 spans 15 residues. For the CDR3, the DNA is TGTGCCAGCACTTTAACATCGACAGGGGCCTACGAGCAGTACTTC. Its translation: CASTLTSTGAYEQYF.